Below, 4 T cell receptor beta chains from the same sample are listed, as sequenced in a study of tumor T cells in aggressive B-cell lymphoma. Sequencing was performed with immunoSEQ multiplex PCR; in TCRdb, only in-frame clones are kept and a portion is missing. Here the sample spans 7,500 to 9,500 clones, about 80% being singletons. Material: tumor tissue. The source is an adult with diffuse large B cell lymphoma.

V usage is TRBV10-3 and J usage is TRBJ2-1; 11 bases agree with TRBD2. This CDR3 has 17 amino acids. With 5 bases clipped from V and 0 bases from J, the junction kept 6 bases outside the gene matches. CDR1 is ENHRY and CDR2 is SYGVKD in the germline V gene. The CDR3 region is CAISTIGLAGSYNEQFF. In nucleotides, the CDR3 is TGTGCCATCAGTACGATCGGACTAGCGGGCTCCTACAATGAGCAGTTCTTC.

CDR3 residues: CAWSKNRGREAFF. The CDR3 nucleotides read TGTGCCTGGAGTAAAAACAGGGGTAGAGAAGCTTTCTTT. V usage is TRBV30 and J usage is TRBJ1-1, with TRBD1 matching over 7 bases. The CDR3 extends over 13 amino acids. The V gene's germline CDR1 is GTSNPN and CDR2 SVGIG (reference sequence). V shed 2 bases and J 8 bases; nucleotides not matched to a gene: 8.

For the CDR3, the DNA is TGCGCCAGCAGCTTGGGGGGAGCGAACACCGGGGAGCTGTTTTTT. As protein: CASSLGGANTGELFF. This rearrangement joins TRBV5-1 to TRBJ2-2, with a weak D call TRBD2 (5 bases). The CDR3 runs to 15 residues. Germline V lookup: CDR1 SGHRS, CDR2 YFSETQ. V lost 0 bases, J lost 0 bases, and 6 bases lay in between.

In the case of this clone: This sample also contains other DNA sequences that code for the same CDR3. The rearrangement links TRBV4-2 to TRBJ2-3, with D perhaps TRBD2 (5 bases). Trimming pared 4 bases from V and 5 bases from J, leaving 16 bases between. This CDR3 contains 15 residues. In germline, CDR1 is LGHNA, CDR2 YNFKEQ. This CDR3 reads CASSPPGVALDTQYF. For the CDR3, the DNA is TGTGCCAGCAGCCCTCCCGGGGTAGCGTTAGATACGCAGTATTTT.